The 21 T cell receptor beta chains below all came from one sample that was sequenced in a study of PD-1 blockade in classical Hodgkin lymphoma. Using immunoSEQ multiplex PCR, the repertoire was profiled, and TCRdb retains in-frame clones only, with some absent. The sample carries around 50,000 clones, under 80% recorded once. Noted time point: cycle 4 day 1 (C4D1), after about 6 weeks of nivolumab. All trial patients relapsed after autologous stem cell transplantation. Sequences were derived from peripheral blood mononuclear cells (PBMCs), sampled before the fourth cycle of nivolumab. These receptors were taken from a human donor with classical Hodgkin lymphoma.

This clone was recorded a few times. The V gene is TRBV7-2, the J gene TRBJ2-1; 10 nucleotides align to TRBD2. This CDR3 contains 16 residues. Trimming cost V 4 bases and J 6 bases; bases outside gene matches: 9. Per germline, CDR1 SGHTA and CDR2 FQGNSA. CDR3 sequence: CASSSLASGRGNEQFF. CDR3 sequence (DNA): TGTGCCAGCAGCTCGCTGGCTAGCGGGAGAGGCAATGAGCAGTTCTTC.

The chain uses TRBV6-4 and TRBJ2-3, with D possibly matching TRBD2 (6 bases). The CDR3 spans 14 residues. V was pared by 3 bases and J by 0 bases, with 7 bases between. Germline CDR1 is MRHNA and CDR2 is SNTAGT. In DNA form, the CDR3 reads TGTGCCAGCAGTGAACGGGGGAGCACAGATACGCAGTATTTT. It is translated as CASSERGSTDTQYF.

A few counts support this clone. This chain links TRBV18 with TRBJ2-1; D is ambiguous. V lost 3 bases, J lost 2 bases, and 14 bases lay in between. The length of the CDR3 is 16 residues. Germline loops: CDR1 KGHSH, CDR2 LQKENI. CDR3 DNA sequence: TGTGCCAGCTCACCGCGGCCCAGTCAAGCCTACAATGAGCAGTTCTTC. This codes for CASSPRPSQAYNEQFF.

The CDR3 DNA is TGTGCCAGCAGCTTAGGACTAGGTAGCGGGAGGGCCGGAGAGACCCAGTACTTC. Its protein is CASSLGLGSGRAGETQYF. The V gene is TRBV7-2, the J gene TRBJ2-5; the match to TRBD2 covers 11 bases. V lost 1 base to trimming and J lost 4 bases; unmatched junction nucleotides: 11. Germline V gives CDR1 SGHTA, CDR2 FQGNSA. The CDR3 extends over 18 amino acids.

The chain carries TRBV9 and TRBJ1-5, with 7 bases lining up with TRBD1. Trimming cost V 0 bases and J 0 bases; bases outside gene matches: 15. CDR1 and CDR2 from the germline V gene are SGDLS and YYNGEE. The CDR3 is 20 amino acids. Here the CDR3 reads CASSVALRQGGRYSNQPQHF. CDR3 nucleotides: TGTGCCAGCAGCGTAGCTCTGAGACAGGGAGGAAGGTATAGCAATCAGCCCCAGCATTTT.

The chain uses TRBV6-6 and TRBJ1-2; TRBD1 matches 9 bases. This CDR3 spans 16 amino acids. V trimming: 7 bases; J trimming: 5 bases; junction bases outside the gene matches: 14. CDR1 and CDR2 (germline): MNHNY, SVGAGI (reference sequence). CDR3 DNA sequence: TGTGCCAGCAACTACAGGGGGCCCCGAGTGGAGTATGGCTACACCTTC. As protein: CASNYRGPRVEYGYTF.

The chain employs TRBV19 and TRBJ1-1; D uncertain. Trimming took 5 bases from V and 2 from J, leaving 9 bases between them. There are 13 residues in the CDR3. Per the germline V gene, CDR1 is LNHDA and CDR2 is SQIVND (reference sequence). The CDR3 sequence: CASSSVGNTEAFF. CDR3 nucleotides: TGTGCCAGTAGTTCGGTGGGCAACACTGAAGCTTTCTTT. Drawing the rest from reference TRBV19 and TRBJ1-1, the complete variable domain is DGGITQSPKYLFRKEGQNVTLSCEQNLNHDAMYWYRQDPGQGLRLIYYSQIVNDFQKGDIAEGYSVSREKKESFPLTVTSAQKNPTAFYLCASSSVGNTEAFFGQGTRLTVV.

J is TRBJ2-5 and V is TRBV5-1; TRBD2 agrees at 8 bases. The CDR3 length is 15 residues. The junction had 11 bases not matched to a gene; V was cut back by 5 bases and J by 5 bases. Germline V gene sequence: CDR1 SGHRS, CDR2 YFSETQ. CDR3 nucleotide sequence: TGCGCCAGCAGATTCACCGGGACTAGGGAGGAGACCCAGTACTTC. It specifies CASRFTGTREETQYF.

This chain connects TRBV2 to TRBJ2-1, with 9 bases matching TRBD2. Germline trimming cut 7 bases from V and 3 bases from J; bases unmatched to any gene: 10. From germline, CDR1 is SNHLY and CDR2 FYNNEI. The length of the CDR3 is 16 residues. The CDR3 loop is CASKSRSSGIYNEQFF. The CDR3 DNA follows: TGTGCCAGCAAGTCACGATCTAGCGGGATCTACAATGAGCAGTTCTTC. Filled out from reference TRBV2 and TRBJ2-1, the complete variable domain reads EPEVTQTPSHQVTQMGQEVILRCVPISNHLYFYWYRQILGQKVEFLVSFYNNEISEKSEIFDDQFSVERPDGSNFTLKIRSTKLEDSAMYFCASKSRSSGIYNEQFFGPGTRLTVL.

This chain connects TRBV5-4 to TRBJ1-1; D not certain. The V end lost 7 bases, the J end lost 0 bases, and 10 bases lay between the germline ends. Germline CDR1 reads SGHNT; CDR2 reads YYREEE (reference sequence). The CDR3 sequence is 13 residues long. CDR3 bases: TGTGCCAGCCCAGGAGACATGAACACTGAAGCTTTCTTT. Amino acids: CASPGDMNTEAFF.

The chain couples TRBV28 to TRBJ1-5; no clear D gene. Between the trimmed V and J ends, which lost 4 bases and 1 base, there was a span of 11 bases. The CDR3 contains 15 residues. In germline, CDR1 is MDHEN, CDR2 SYDVKM. CDR3 bases: TGTGCCAGCAGTTGGTTGACGGGAAGCAATCAGCCCCAGCATTTT. Encoded protein: CASSWLTGSNQPQHF.

J is TRBJ2-3 and V is TRBV11-1; tentatively, D is TRBD2 (6 bases). Germline CDR1 reads SGHAT; CDR2 reads FQDESV (reference sequence). Deletions cut 2 bases from V and 8 bases from J, with 17 bases between. CDR3 length: 15 residues. The DNA for the CDR3 is TGTGCCAGCAGCTTAAGCCGGGACTTTTTTTTTACGCAGTATTTT. This translates into CASSLSRDFFFTQYF.

This chain uses TRBV23-1 with TRBJ2-2; D is unresolved. TRBV23-1 is noted as an ORF with a role that remains uncertain. The CDR3 contains 15 residues. V shed 0 bases and J shed 6 bases, with 11 bases lying between them. The CDR3 here is CASSQSPRTPGELFF. The CDR3 region has the DNA TGCGCCAGCAGTCAATCGCCTCGAACACCCGGGGAGCTGTTTTTT.

The rearrangement joins TRBV7-3 to TRBJ1-1; D is uncertain. The V end was cut by 2 bases, the J end by 1 base, with 5 bases between. The CDR3 is 13 amino acids. The germline V gene encodes CDR1 SGHTA and CDR2 FQGTGA. The CDR3 here is CASSLARNTEAFF. CDR3 coding DNA: TGTGCCAGCAGCTTAGCTCGGAACACTGAAGCTTTCTTT. The whole variable domain, remainder taken from reference TRBV7-3 and TRBJ1-1, is GAGVSQTPSNKVTEKGKYVELRCDPISGHTALYWYRQSLGQGPEFLIYFQGTGAADDSGLPNDRFFAVRPEGSVSTLKIQRTERGDSAVYLCASSLARNTEAFFGQGTRLTVV.

This clone showed up many times. This specimen includes other DNA sequences encoding the same CDR3. The chain carries TRBV4-3 and TRBJ2-7; D gene uncertain. From germline, CDR1 is LGHNA and CDR2 YSLEER. V shed 1 base and J shed 3 bases, with 10 bases lying between them. The CDR3 runs to 14 residues. The CDR3 sequence: CASSQVRQSYEQYF. CDR3 coding DNA: TGCGCCAGCAGCCAAGTAAGGCAGAGCTACGAGCAGTACTTC.

J is TRBJ1-1 and V is TRBV27, with TRBD1 as a possible D gene (6 bases). Germline CDR1 and CDR2: MNHEY and SMNVEV (reference sequence). CDR3 size: 14 residues. The ends were cut back, 2 bases at V and 8 bases at J, with 15 bases in the middle. The CDR3 nucleotides are TGTGCCAGCAGTTTAGAAGGGGGTAAGAGGGAAGCTTTCTTT. Encoded protein: CASSLEGGKREAFF.

In its sample, this clone was seen once. The chain uses TRBV11-3 and TRBJ1-2; D is ambiguous. This CDR3 has 15 residues. Looked up from germline, CDR1 is SGHNT and CDR2 is YENEEA. V shed 5 bases and J shed 0 bases, with 13 bases lying between them. The CDR3 protein is CASSRWYGPNYGYTF. The CDR3 DNA is TGTGCCAGCAGCCGCTGGTACGGACCTAACTATGGCTACACCTTC.

J is TRBJ1-1 and V is TRBV6-5; no clear D. The V end lost 4 bases, the J end lost 11 bases, and 14 bases lay between the germline ends. Germline V CDR1 and CDR2: MNHEY, SVGAGI. This CDR3 has 12 residues. CDR3 amino acids: CASSWALGEAFF. The CDR3 coding sequence is TGTGCCAGCAGTTGGGCCCTCGGAGAGGCTTTCTTT.

This chain joins TRBV11-2 and TRBJ2-7; D ambiguous. The CDR3 contains 16 residues. CDR1 is SGHAT, CDR2 FQNNGV, per germline. V lost 0 bases and J lost 2, with 14 bases in between. The CDR3 is CASSLDSFGTTYEQYF. CDR3 nucleotides: TGTGCCAGCAGCTTAGATAGTTTCGGTACAACCTACGAGCAGTACTTC.

The chain has TRBV9 and TRBJ2-7; possible D gene TRBD2, 5 bases. Germline CDR1 is SGDLS and CDR2 is YYNGEE. The germline V and J ends were trimmed by 0 bases and 7 bases, with 14 bases remaining between them. The CDR3 totals 14 residues. CDR3 in amino acids: CASSVEYLPGEQYF. In nucleotides, the CDR3 is TGTGCCAGCAGCGTAGAATATCTCCCGGGGGAGCAGTACTTC.

Remarks on this clone: The sample holds other DNA sequences that translate to the same CDR3. V and J are TRBV11-2 and TRBJ2-3, with 12 nucleotides matching TRBD2. Trimming cost V 1 base and J 5 bases; bases outside gene matches: 10. This CDR3 is 18 amino acids long. Germline V lookup: CDR1 SGHAT, CDR2 FQNNGV. DNA of the CDR3: TGTGCCAGCAGCTTAGGAACTCTAGCGGGAGGGCCGGGAGATACGCAGTATTTT. This sequence encodes CASSLGTLAGGPGDTQYF.